This T cell receptor beta chain was retrieved from a study of T-cell reconstitution after alpha-beta-depleted transplantation in children. Trimming removed 5 bases at V and 4 bases at J, with 11 bases between. This CDR3 contains 12 residues. Germline V gives CDR1 DFQATT, CDR2 SNEGSKA (reference sequence). Overall study results and limits: Surviving recipient T cells and intrathymic progenitors accounted for some patients' high TCRbeta diversity at day 60.

On this clonotype itself: Its target is not known.

Preparation of the TCRbeta library was carried out with unique molecular identifiers. TCRdb re-derived calls from the PCR reads in MiXCR, one entry per CDR3 protein. The profile shows 100,000 or so distinct CDR3 sequences, around 7.8% of them singletons. The receptor was derived from a boy aged 2 to 10 with acute lymphoblastic leukemia, due to receive a stem cell transplant. This chain connects TRBV20-1 to TRBJ2-5, with D hard to call. The sample consisted of PBMCs, taken before TCRalphabeta/CD19-depleted stem cell transplant. CDR3 in amino acids: CSASPRLETQYF. The CDR3 DNA reads TGCAGTGCTTCCCCTCGGTTAGAGACCCAGTACTTC.